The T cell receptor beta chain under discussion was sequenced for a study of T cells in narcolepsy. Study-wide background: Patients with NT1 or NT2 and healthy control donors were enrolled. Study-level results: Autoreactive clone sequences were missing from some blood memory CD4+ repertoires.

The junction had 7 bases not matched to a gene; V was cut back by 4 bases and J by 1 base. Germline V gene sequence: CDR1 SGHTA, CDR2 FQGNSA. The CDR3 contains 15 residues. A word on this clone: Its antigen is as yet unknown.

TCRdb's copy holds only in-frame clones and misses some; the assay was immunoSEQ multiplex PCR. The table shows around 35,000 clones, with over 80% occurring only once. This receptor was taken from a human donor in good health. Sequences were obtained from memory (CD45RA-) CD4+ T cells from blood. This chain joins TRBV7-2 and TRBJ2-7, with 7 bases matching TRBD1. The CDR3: CASSSPGQISYEQYF. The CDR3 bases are TGTGCCAGCAGCTCGCCGGGACAGATATCCTACGAGCAGTACTTC.